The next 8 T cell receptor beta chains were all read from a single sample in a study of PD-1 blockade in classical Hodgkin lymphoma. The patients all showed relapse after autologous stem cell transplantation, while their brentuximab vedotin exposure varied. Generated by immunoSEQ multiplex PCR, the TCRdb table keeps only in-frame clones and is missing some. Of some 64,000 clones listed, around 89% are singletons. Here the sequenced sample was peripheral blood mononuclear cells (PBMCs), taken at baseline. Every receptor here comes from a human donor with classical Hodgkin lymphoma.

The CDR3 spells CASSSYRIGPTGELFF. The CDR3 region has the DNA TGTGCCAGCAGTTCCTACAGGATTGGGCCGACCGGGGAGCTGTTTTTT. The rearrangement links TRBV6-5 to TRBJ2-2, with a possible D match to TRBD1 (5 bases). Germline assignment: CDR1 MNHEY and CDR2 SVGAGI. This CDR3 has 16 amino acids. Trimming removed 4 bases from V and 5 bases from J, with 17 bases in between.

CDR3 DNA: TGTGCCTGGAGTATCGATTCCTACGAGCAGTACTTC. This translates into CAWSIDSYEQYF. The chain has TRBV30 and TRBJ2-7; no clear D. CDR1 and CDR2 (germline): GTSNPN, SVGIG (reference sequence). This CDR3 has 12 residues. V lost 2 bases to trimming and J lost 1 base, with 6 bases between them.

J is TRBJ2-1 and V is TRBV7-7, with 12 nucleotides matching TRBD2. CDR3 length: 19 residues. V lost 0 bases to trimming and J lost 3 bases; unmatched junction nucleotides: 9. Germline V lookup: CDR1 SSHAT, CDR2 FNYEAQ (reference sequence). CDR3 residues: CASSLAGLAGGHGYNEQFF. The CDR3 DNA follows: TGTGCCAGCAGCTTAGCGGGGCTAGCGGGGGGGCACGGCTACAATGAGCAGTTCTTC.

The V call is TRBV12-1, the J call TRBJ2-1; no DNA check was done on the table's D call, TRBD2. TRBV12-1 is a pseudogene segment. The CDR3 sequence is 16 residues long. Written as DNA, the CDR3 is TGTGCCAGCAGCTCCGACGGGTCGGGGGGGCCGGGTGAGCAGTTCTTC. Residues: CASSSDGSGGPGEQFF.

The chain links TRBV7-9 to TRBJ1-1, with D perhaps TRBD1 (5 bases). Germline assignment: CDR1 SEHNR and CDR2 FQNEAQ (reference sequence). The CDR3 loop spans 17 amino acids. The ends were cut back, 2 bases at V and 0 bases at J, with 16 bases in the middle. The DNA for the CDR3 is TGTGCCAGCAGCTTATTGTCTTGGGGCAGGTTGAACACTGAAGCTTTCTTT. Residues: CASSLLSWGRLNTEAFF.

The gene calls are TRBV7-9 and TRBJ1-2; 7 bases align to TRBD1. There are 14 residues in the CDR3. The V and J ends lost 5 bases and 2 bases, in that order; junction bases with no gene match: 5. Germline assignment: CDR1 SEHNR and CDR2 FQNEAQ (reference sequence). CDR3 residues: CASSPTGENYGYTF. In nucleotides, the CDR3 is TGTGCCAGCAGCCCTACAGGGGAGAACTATGGCTACACCTTC.

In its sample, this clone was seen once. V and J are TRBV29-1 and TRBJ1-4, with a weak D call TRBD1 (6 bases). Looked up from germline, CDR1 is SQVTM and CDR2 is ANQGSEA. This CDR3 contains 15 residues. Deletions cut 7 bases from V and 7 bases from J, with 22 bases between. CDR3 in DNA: TGCAGCGGGAAAGGGGCAAGGGGGGACGGTGAAAAACTGTTTTTT. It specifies CSGKGARGDGEKLFF.

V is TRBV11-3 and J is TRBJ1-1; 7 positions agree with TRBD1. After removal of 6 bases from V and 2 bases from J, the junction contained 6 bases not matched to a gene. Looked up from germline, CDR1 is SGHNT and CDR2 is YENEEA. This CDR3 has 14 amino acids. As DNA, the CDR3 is TGTGCCAGCAGTACCGGGACAGAAAACACTGAAGCTTTCTTT. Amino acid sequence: CASSTGTENTEAFF.